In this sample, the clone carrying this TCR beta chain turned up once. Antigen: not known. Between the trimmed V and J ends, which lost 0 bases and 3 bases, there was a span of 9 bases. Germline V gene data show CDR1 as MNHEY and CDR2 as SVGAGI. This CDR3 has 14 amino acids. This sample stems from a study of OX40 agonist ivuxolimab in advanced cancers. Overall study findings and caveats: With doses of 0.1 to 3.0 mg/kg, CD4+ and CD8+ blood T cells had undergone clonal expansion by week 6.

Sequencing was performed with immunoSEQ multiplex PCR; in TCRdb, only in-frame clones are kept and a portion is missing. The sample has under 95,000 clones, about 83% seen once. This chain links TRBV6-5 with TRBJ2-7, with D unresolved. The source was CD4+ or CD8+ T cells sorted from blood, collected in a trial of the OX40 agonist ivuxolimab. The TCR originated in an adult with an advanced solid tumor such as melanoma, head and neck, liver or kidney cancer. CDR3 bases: TGTGCCAGCAGTTACTCGATACGGTACTACGAGCAGTACTTC. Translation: CASSYSIRYYEQYF.